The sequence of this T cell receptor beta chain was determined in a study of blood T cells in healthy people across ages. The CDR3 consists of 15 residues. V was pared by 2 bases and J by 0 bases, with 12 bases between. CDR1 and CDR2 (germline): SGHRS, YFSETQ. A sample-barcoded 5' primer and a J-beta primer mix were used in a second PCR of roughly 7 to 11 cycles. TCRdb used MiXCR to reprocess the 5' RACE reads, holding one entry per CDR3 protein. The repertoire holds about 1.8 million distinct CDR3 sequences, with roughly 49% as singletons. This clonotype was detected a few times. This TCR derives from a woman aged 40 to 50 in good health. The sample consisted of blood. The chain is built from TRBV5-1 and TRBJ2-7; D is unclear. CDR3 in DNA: TGCGCCAGCAGCTTCGACGCGTTGAGCTCCTACGAGCAGTACTTC. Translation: CASSFDALSSYEQYF.